The 26 T cell receptor beta chains in this list originate from one sample, sequenced in a study of spatial heterogeneity in lung cancer. TCRdb independently ran MiXCR on the 5' RACE reads; one entry per CDR3 protein. The table records 20,000 to 25,000 distinct CDR3 sequences, roughly 4.6% of them present only once. Time point specified: sample taken at primary tumor resection. Unsorted whole RNA from tumor, nontumor lung or frozen PBMC underwent sequencing. The sample was PBMCs, taken at surgery. These receptors originate from a male donor with early-stage non-small cell lung cancer.

This clonotype appeared many times. This chain links TRBV7-9 with TRBJ1-1, with 9 bases aligning to TRBD1. This CDR3 has 13 residues. J was trimmed by 7 bases and V by 5 bases; bases with no gene match: 5. Germline CDR1 is SEHNR and CDR2 is FQNEAQ (reference sequence). In DNA form, the CDR3 reads TGTGCCAGCAGCGGGACAGGGTCGGGTGAAGCTTTCTTT. It translates to CASSGTGSGEAFF. Using reference TRBV7-9 and TRBJ1-1 for the parts outside the CDR3, the full variable domain is DTGVSQNPRHKITKRGQNVTFRCDPISEHNRLYWYRQTLGQGPEFLTYFQNEAQLEKSRLLSDRFSAERPKGSFSTLEIQRTEQGDSAMYLCASSGTGSGEAFFGQGTRLTVV.

This clonotype showed up just a few times. The V and J genes are TRBV28 and TRBJ2-5; TRBD1 agrees at 7 bases. This CDR3 spans 15 amino acids. Looked up from germline, CDR1 is MDHEN and CDR2 is SYDVKM. The junction had 8 bases not matched to a gene; V was cut back by 5 bases and J by 2 bases. The CDR3 protein is CASSGQGEGQETQYF. Here the CDR3 DNA reads TGTGCCAGCAGTGGCCAGGGGGAAGGGCAAGAGACCCAGTACTTC.

In this sample, this clonotype turned up a few times. This sequence joins TRBV5-6 and TRBJ2-5; D not certain. The CDR3 totals 11 residues. V dropped 1 base and J dropped 4 bases, with 2 bases sitting between them. Germline V gene lookup returns CDR1 SGHDT and CDR2 YYEEEE. In nucleotides, the CDR3 is TGTGCCAGCAGCTTGCGAGAGACCCAGTACTTC. Its translation: CASSLRETQYF. Based on the CDR3 plus reference TRBV5-6 and TRBJ2-5, the full variable domain is DAGVTQSPTHLIKTRGQQVTLRCSPKSGHDTVSWYQQALGQGPQFIFQYYEEEERQRGNFPDRFSGHQFPNYSSELNVNALLLGDSALYLCASSLRETQYFGPGTRLLVL.

This clonotype was observed many times. This chain links TRBV5-1 with TRBJ2-2, with a possible D match to TRBD2 (5 bases). Trimming shortened V by 4 bases and J by 6 bases, and 16 bases separated the two germline ends. The CDR3 totals 15 residues. In germline, CDR1 is SGHRS, CDR2 YFSETQ. The CDR3 protein is CASSLHFGVPGELFF. CDR3 nucleotides: TGCGCCAGCAGCCTCCATTTCGGGGTTCCCGGGGAGCTGTTTTTT.

Many counts were recorded for this clonotype. V and J are TRBV9 and TRBJ2-5; possibly TRBD1 or TRBD2 for D (5 bases each). With 3 bases removed from V and 2 bases from J, the gap between germline ends came to 14 bases. The CDR3 runs 15 residues. CDR1 and CDR2 (germline): SGDLS, YYNGEE. The CDR3 loop is CASSATVGEQETQYF. The CDR3 bases are TGTGCCAGCAGCGCAACAGTGGGGGAACAAGAGACCCAGTACTTC. The variable domain in full, completed from reference TRBV9 and TRBJ2-5, reads DSGVTQTPKHLITATGQRVTLRCSPRSGDLSVYWYQQSLDQGLQFLIQYYNGEERAKGNILERFSAQQFPDLHSELNLSSLELGDSALYFCASSATVGEQETQYFGPGTRLLVL.

This clonotype was found many times. V gene TRBV2 combines with J gene TRBJ1-2; 8 nucleotides agree with TRBD1. Germline lookup yields CDR1 SNHLY and CDR2 FYNNEI. J was trimmed by 12 bases and V by 5 bases; bases with no gene match: 14. This CDR3 is 14 amino acids long. CDR3 nucleotide sequence: TGTGCCAGCAGTAGAAATGGACAGGGCTTCGGGGACACCTTC. Residues: CASSRNGQGFGDTF.

At least ten counts were recorded for this clonotype. The rearrangement joins TRBV7-2 to TRBJ1-3, with D perhaps matching TRBD1 (5 bases). The V end was cut by 5 bases, the J end by 0 bases, with 11 bases between. The CDR3 has 15 amino acids. Germline CDR1 reads SGHTA; CDR2 reads FQGNSA. The CDR3 reads CASSPIDSSGNTIYF. CDR3 DNA: TGTGCCAGCAGCCCAATTGACAGCTCTGGAAACACCATATATTTT.

This clonotype was detected ten times or more. V gene TRBV7-9 combines with J gene TRBJ1-2; D is unclear. The CDR3 contains 14 residues. In germline, CDR1 is SEHNR, CDR2 FQNEAQ (reference sequence). With 5 bases removed from V and 3 bases from J, the gap between germline ends came to 13 bases. In DNA, the CDR3 is TGTGCCAGCAGCCCCCGGGAGGGAGACTATGGCTACACCTTC. Translated: CASSPREGDYGYTF.

This clonotype has only a few counts. This CDR3 reads CATSRDGTGSGDTQYF. DNA of the CDR3: TGTGCCACCAGCAGAGATGGGACAGGTTCAGGAGATACGCAGTATTTT. V and J are TRBV15 and TRBJ2-3, with TRBD1 matching 8 bases. The ends lost 0 bases at V and 5 bases at J; junction bases unmatched: 7. This CDR3 spans 16 amino acids. Germline CDR1 reads LNHNV; CDR2 reads YYDKDF (reference sequence).

This clonotype has a count of ten or more. The V call is TRBV28, the J call TRBJ1-1; D remains ambiguous. The CDR3 length is 16 residues. Between the trimmed V and J ends, which lost 3 bases and 3 bases, there was a span of 17 bases. Per the germline V gene, CDR1 is MDHEN and CDR2 is SYDVKM. The CDR3 is CASSFGPPPPHTEAFF. The CDR3 DNA reads TGTGCCAGCAGTTTTGGGCCTCCTCCCCCCCACACTGAAGCTTTCTTT.

This clonotype was seen at least ten times. The chain has TRBV7-2 and TRBJ2-1; D is unclear. The CDR3 has 11 amino acids. CDR1 and CDR2 from the germline V gene are SGHTA and FQGNSA. Deletions cut 5 bases from V and 10 bases from J, with 9 bases between. CDR3 coding DNA: TGTGCCAGCAGCCCCTCCCTAGAGCAGTTCTTC. This codes for CASSPSLEQFF.

The table lists this clonotype with many counts. This chain links TRBV7-2 with TRBJ1-2; TRBD1 is a possible D gene (5 bases). The CDR3 sequence is 13 residues long. V gave up 7 bases and J gave up 4 bases, with 13 bases separating them. Germline CDR1 SGHTA, CDR2 FQGNSA. CDR3 DNA: TGTGCCAGCACCCAACGGACAATCTATGGCTACACCTTC. Amino acids: CASTQRTIYGYTF.

This clonotype came up many times. The chain links TRBV27 to TRBJ1-2; 7 bases match TRBD1. Looked up from germline, CDR1 is MNHEY and CDR2 is SMNVEV (reference sequence). After removal of 5 bases from V and 6 bases from J, the junction contained 9 bases not matched to a gene. CDR3 length: 14 residues. This CDR3 is CASSLEHRGHGYTF. The CDR3 nucleotides read TGTGCCAGCAGTCTGGAGCACAGGGGTCATGGCTACACCTTC.

This clonotype came up many times. V is TRBV2 and J is TRBJ2-3; TRBD1 is a possible D gene (6 bases). V lost 3 bases to trimming and J lost 5 bases, with 12 bases between them. This CDR3 contains 14 residues. Germline V gives CDR1 SNHLY, CDR2 FYNNEI. The DNA of the CDR3 is TGTGCCAGCAGTGATACCAGGACAGTAGATACGCAGTATTTT. It is translated as CASSDTRTVDTQYF.

This clonotype has a count of ten or more. The chain couples TRBV5-4 to TRBJ2-5; D is perhaps TRBD1 (5 bases). Trimming stripped 4 bases from V and 5 bases from J, with 18 bases between. The length of the CDR3 is 15 residues. CDR1 and CDR2 (germline): SGHNT, YYREEE (reference sequence). The CDR3 coding sequence is TGTGCCAGCAGCCCCAATGCTCAGGGTGTCGAGACCCAGTACTTC. This encodes CASSPNAQGVETQYF.

The sample holds many counts of this clonotype. V usage is TRBV20-1 and J usage is TRBJ1-2, with 7 nucleotides matching TRBD1. Unmatched junction bases numbered 5, after V lost 4 bases and J lost 0 bases. The length of the CDR3 is 14 residues. Germline lookup yields CDR1 DFQATT and CDR2 SNEGSKA (reference sequence). CDR3 sequence reads: CSATQGLPNYGYTF. CDR3 sequence (DNA): TGCAGTGCTACACAGGGGCTTCCTAACTATGGCTACACCTTC.

The sample holds many counts of this clonotype. This chain joins TRBV5-4 and TRBJ2-5; TRBD2 is a possible D gene (5 bases). Germline lookup yields CDR1 SGHNT and CDR2 YYREEE (reference sequence). V shed 5 bases and J shed 5 bases, with 19 bases lying between them. This CDR3 comprises 15 residues. The CDR3 sequence is CASRREGSPGETQYF. CDR3 DNA sequence: TGTGCCAGCAGAAGAGAAGGGAGTCCCGGGGAGACCCAGTACTTC.

This clonotype has ten or more counts. The J gene is TRBJ1-6, the V gene TRBV6-5; no reliable D call. V was clipped by 8 bases and J by 2 bases, with 4 bases between them. CDR1 is MNHEY, CDR2 SVGAGI, per germline. This CDR3 contains 12 residues. The CDR3 DNA is TGTGCCAGCGGCCCCTATAATTCACCCCTCCACTTT. Its protein is CASGPYNSPLHF.

The sample holds a few counts of this clonotype. This sequence may be a read error, since a much larger clone differs from it by one base. This chain joins TRBV10-3 and TRBJ2-2; D perhaps matches TRBD1 (6 bases). Germline V lookup: CDR1 ENHRY, CDR2 SYGVKD. The CDR3 contains 17 residues. V was trimmed by 5 bases and J by 0 bases, leaving 16 bases between them. This CDR3 is CAISRDMPQTNTGELFF. CDR3 in DNA: TGTGCCATCAGTCGGGACATGCCCCAGACGAACACCGGGGAGCTGTTTTTT.

This clonotype was detected many times. An end of the junction does not agree with germline; a read error may underlie this. The V and J genes are TRBV7-7 and TRBJ2-3, with D possibly TRBD1 on 6 matching bases. This CDR3 has 15 amino acids. The germline V gene encodes CDR1 SSHAT and CDR2 FNYEAQ (reference sequence). This CDR3 is CASSQGLASTDTQYF. The CDR3 DNA sequence: TGTGCTAGCAGCCAGGGGCTAGCTAGCACAGATACGCAGTATTTT. The complete variable domain, with remaining parts taken from reference TRBV7-7 and TRBJ2-3, reads GAGVSQSPRYKVTKRGQDVTLRCDPISSHATLYWYQQALGQGPEFLTYFNYEAQPDKSGLPSDRFSAERPEGSISTLTIQRTEQRDSAMYRCASSQGLASTDTQYFGPGTRLTVL.

This clonotype appeared many times. The chain recombines TRBV5-1 with TRBJ2-7; D gene uncertain. Trimming left V 0 bases short and J 5 bases short, with 6 bases between. The germline gives CDR1 SGHRS, CDR2 YFSETQ. CDR3 size: 12 residues. CDR3 coding DNA: TGCGCCAGCAGCTTGGCCCCCAACGAGCAGTACTTC. Its translation is CASSLAPNEQYF.

This clonotype was counted ten times or more. V and J are TRBV5-1 and TRBJ2-3, with TRBD2 matching over 13 bases. The ends lost 2 bases at V and 5 bases at J; junction bases unmatched: 5. CDR1 is SGHRS and CDR2 is YFSETQ in the germline V gene. The CDR3 consists of 16 residues. This chain's CDR3 is CASSFGTSGVVDTQYF. The CDR3 DNA reads TGCGCCAGCAGCTTCGGGACTAGCGGGGTGGTAGATACGCAGTATTTT. Using reference TRBV5-1 and TRBJ2-3 for the parts outside the CDR3, the full variable domain is KAGVTQTPRYLIKTRGQQVTLSCSPISGHRSVSWYQQTPGQGLQFLFEYFSETQRNKGNFPGRFSGRQFSNSRSEMNVSTLELGDSALYLCASSFGTSGVVDTQYFGPGTRLTVL.

The rearrangement uses TRBV6-5 and TRBJ2-7; 9 bases are a match to TRBD1. This CDR3 is 14 amino acids long. V was pared by 4 bases and J by 2 bases, with 3 bases of the junction left unmatched. Germline-derived CDR1 and CDR2 are MNHEY and SVGAGI. CDR3 amino acids: CASSSWDRAYEQYF. DNA of the CDR3: TGTGCCAGCAGTTCATGGGACAGGGCCTACGAGCAGTACTTC.

This clonotype is labeled as medium-sized. V is TRBV7-9 and J is TRBJ2-3; D could derive from TRBD1 or TRBD2 (5 bases each). This CDR3 has 14 amino acids. V was cut by 8 bases and J by 4 bases, with 16 bases left in between. Germline values: CDR1 SEHNR, CDR2 FQNEAQ (reference sequence). This CDR3 reads CASGQGPGPDTQYF. The CDR3 region has the DNA TGTGCCAGCGGTCAAGGGCCGGGACCAGATACGCAGTATTTT.

The chain carries TRBV11-3 and TRBJ2-7; D is unclear. Germline assignment: CDR1 SGHNT and CDR2 YENEEA. The V gene lost 1 base and the J gene lost 4 bases, with 14 bases spanning the gap. This CDR3 is built from 15 residues. The CDR3 is CASSLGPEQVYEQYF. CDR3 coding DNA: TGTGCCAGCAGCTTAGGCCCAGAGCAGGTGTACGAGCAGTACTTC.

This clonotype was seen only a few times. The genes are TRBV27 and TRBJ1-4, with D possibly TRBD1 on 5 matching bases. Between the trimmed V and J ends, which lost 5 bases and 8 bases, there was a span of 12 bases. Per germline, CDR1 MNHEY and CDR2 SMNVEV (reference sequence). The CDR3 sequence is 13 residues long. The CDR3 DNA sequence: TGTGCCAGCAGTCCGCAGGGTTGGGAAAAACTGTTTTTT. Protein sequence: CASSPQGWEKLFF.